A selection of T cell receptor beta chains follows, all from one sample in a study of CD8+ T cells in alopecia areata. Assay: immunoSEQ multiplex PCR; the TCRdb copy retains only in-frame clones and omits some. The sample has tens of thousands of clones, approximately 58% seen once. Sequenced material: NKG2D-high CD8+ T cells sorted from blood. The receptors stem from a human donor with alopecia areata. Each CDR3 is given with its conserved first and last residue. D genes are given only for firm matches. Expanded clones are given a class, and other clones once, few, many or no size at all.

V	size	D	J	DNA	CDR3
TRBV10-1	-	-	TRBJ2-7	TGCGCCAGCAGTGAGTCGGAAGGGTACGAGCAGTACTTC	CASSESEGYEQYF
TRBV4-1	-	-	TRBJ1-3	TGCGCCAGCAGCCAAGAAAGCAGGGCTGGAAACACCATATATTTT	CASSQESRAGNTIYF
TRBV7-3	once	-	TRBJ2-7	TGTGCCATGGACCTAGGGACGGACTCCTACGAGCAGTACTTC	CAMDLGTDSYEQYF
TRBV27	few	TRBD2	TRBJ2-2	TGTGCCAGCAGTTTATCGAACGGGAGGGCGAACACCGGGGAGCTGTTTTTT	CASSLSNGRANTGELFF
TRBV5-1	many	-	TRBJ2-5	TGCGCCAGCAGCTACGGGGAGACCCAGTACTTC	CASSYGETQYF
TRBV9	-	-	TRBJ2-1	TGTGCCAGCAGCCCACCTCCGGGCTCCTACAATGAGCAGTTCTTC	CASSPPPGSYNEQFF
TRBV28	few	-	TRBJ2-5	TGTGCCACTCAAAAGGGAGAGACCCAGTACTTC	CATQKGETQYF
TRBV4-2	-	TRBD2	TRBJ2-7	TGTGCCAGCAGCCAAGGGCTAGCGGGGGGTTACGAGCAGTACTTC	CASSQGLAGGYEQYF
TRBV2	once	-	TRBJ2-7	TGTGCCAGCATTCTGGGACTTTCCTACGAGCAGTACTTC	CASILGLSYEQYF
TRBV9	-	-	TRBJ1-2	TGTGCCAGCAGCGTAGGCAGGGAGGACGGCTACACCTTC	CASSVGREDGYTF
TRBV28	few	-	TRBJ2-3	TGTGCCAGCAGTTTACGACGGGGCAGGCGAAGCACAGATACGCAGTATTTT	CASSLRRGRRSTDTQYF
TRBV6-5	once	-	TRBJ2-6	TGTGCCAGCAGTCGGGGGCTTGGGGCCAACGTCCTGACTTTC	CASSRGLGANVLTF
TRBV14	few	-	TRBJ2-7	TGTGCCAGCAGCCTGGCCCCGGGCTTCGTTCGCTACGAGCAGTACTTC	CASSLAPGFVRYEQYF
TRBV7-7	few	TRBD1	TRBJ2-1	TGTGCTAGCAGCTTCAGACAGGGGAGAGACAATGAGCAGTTCTTC	CASSFRQGRDNEQFF
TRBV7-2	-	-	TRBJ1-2	TGTGCCAGCAGCCCTCGTTCCACTGGCTACACCTTC	CASSPRSTGYTF
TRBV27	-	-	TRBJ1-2	TGTGCCAGCAGTTTATCGACGGGGGTCGGCTACACCTTC	CASSLSTGVGYTF
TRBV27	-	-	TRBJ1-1	TGTGCCAGCAGTTTAAGCAGGGGGAACACTGAAGCTTTCTTT	CASSLSRGNTEAFF
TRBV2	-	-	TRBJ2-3	TGTGCCAGCAGTGAGGAACTCGCTGACAACACAGATACGCAGTATTTT	CASSEELADNTDTQYF
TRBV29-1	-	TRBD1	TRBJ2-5	TGCAGCGTTGAAGGGTTGGTGACAGGGGGCGTTCAGTACTTC	CSVEGLVTGGVQYF
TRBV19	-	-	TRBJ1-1	TGTGCCAGTAGTCTGGGGGACACTGAAGCTTTCTTT	CASSLGDTEAFF
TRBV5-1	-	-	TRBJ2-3	TGCGCCAGCAGCTTGGACGCGGGGACCTTTGAAGATACGCAGTATTTT	CASSLDAGTFEDTQYF
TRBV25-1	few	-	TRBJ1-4	TGTGCCAGCAGTGACGGCCAGGGGAGTGAAAAACTGTTTTTT	CASSDGQGSEKLFF
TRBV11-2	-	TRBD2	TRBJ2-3	TGTGCCTCCGCGCTAGCGGGGATCACAGATACGCAGTATTTT	CASALAGITDTQYF
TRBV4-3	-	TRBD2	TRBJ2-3	TGCGCCAGCAGCCATCCCCCCGCTAGCGGGAGGGCAGATACGCAGTATTTT	CASSHPPASGRADTQYF
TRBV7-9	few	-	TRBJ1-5	TGTGCCAGCGCCGGAGGGAATCAGCCCCAGCATTTT	CASAGGNQPQHF
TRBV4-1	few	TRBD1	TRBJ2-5	TGCGCCAGCAGCCAAACGACAGGGCTAGAGACCCAGTACTTC	CASSQTTGLETQYF
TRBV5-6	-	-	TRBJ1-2	TGTGCCAGCAGCTTGTTGGACGGGGAGGATGGCTACACCTTC	CASSLLDGEDGYTF
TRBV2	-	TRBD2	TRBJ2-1	TGTGCCAGCAGTGAAGGACTAGCCGGGCATGAGCAGTTCTTC	CASSEGLAGHEQFF
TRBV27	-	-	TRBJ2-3	TGTGCCAGCAATGTAGATACGCAGTATTTT	CASNVDTQYF
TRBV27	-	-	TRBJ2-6	TGTGCCAGCAGTTTATTCTCCCACAACGCGGTTGGTGGGGCCAACGTCCTGACTTTC	CASSLFSHNAVGGANVLTF
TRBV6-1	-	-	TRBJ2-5	TGTGCCAGCAGTGACGTAGTAGAGACCCAGTACTTC	CASSDVVETQYF
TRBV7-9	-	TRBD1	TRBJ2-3	TGTGCCAGCAGCACTCGACAGGGGGCAGATACGCAGTATTTT	CASSTRQGADTQYF
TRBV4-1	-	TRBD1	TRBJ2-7	TGCGCCAGCAGCCAAGGGACAGGGGGATCCTACGAGCAGTACTTC	CASSQGTGGSYEQYF
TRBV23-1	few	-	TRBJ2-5	TGCGCCAGCAGTCACCCCGTCCGGGTCCTAGACGAGACCCAGTACTTC	CASSHPVRVLDETQYF
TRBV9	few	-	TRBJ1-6	TGTGCCAGCAGCGTGAGGGTGGCCAATTCACCCCTCCACTTT	CASSVRVANSPLHF
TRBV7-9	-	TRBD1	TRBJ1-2	TGTGCCAGCAGCCTTCCGGGACAGGCTTCCCTCGCCTTC	CASSLPGQASLAF
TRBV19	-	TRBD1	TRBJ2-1	TGTGCCAGTAGTATGCCGGGACAGGCCTACAATGAGCAGTTCTTC	CASSMPGQAYNEQFF
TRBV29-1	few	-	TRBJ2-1	TGCAGCGTTGAGTGGATGACCGTCGGGGAGCAGTTCTTC	CSVEWMTVGEQFF
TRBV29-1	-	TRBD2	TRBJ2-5	TGCAGCGTCCGCCCCGTAGGCCTAGCGGGGGTCAGGCGGGAGACCCAGTACTTC	CSVRPVGLAGVRRETQYF